These 3 T cell receptor beta chains share one sample of origin, sequenced in a study of OX40 agonist ivuxolimab in advanced cancers. Clones were sequenced by immunoSEQ multiplex PCR, and TCRdb holds only the in-frame ones, with some missing. The table records about 46,000 clones, roughly 90% of them present only once. Sequencing was performed on CD4+ or CD8+ T cells sorted from blood, taken in a trial of the OX40 agonist ivuxolimab. The receptors here all came from an adult with an advanced solid tumor such as melanoma, head and neck, liver or kidney cancer.

Only one count was recorded for this clone. This chain joins TRBV10-3 and TRBJ2-7; 8 nucleotides align to TRBD2. CDR1 and CDR2 (germline): ENHRY, SYGVKD. J lost 2 bases, V lost 1 base, and 10 bases had no gene match. The CDR3 spans 17 residues. CDR3 sequence reads: CAISELSTGTSTYEQYF. CDR3 in DNA: TGTGCCATCAGTGAGTTATCTACCGGGACTAGTACCTACGAGCAGTACTTC.

The gene calls are TRBV7-9 and TRBJ2-1, with 7 bases aligning to TRBD2. The CDR3 extends over 17 amino acids. Germline values: CDR1 SEHNR, CDR2 FQNEAQ (reference sequence). The junction had 11 bases not matched to a gene; V was cut back by 6 bases and J by 0 bases. CDR3 residues: CASRAGLAESSYNEQFF. The CDR3 region has the DNA TGTGCCAGCAGGGCCGGCCTAGCGGAGAGCTCCTACAATGAGCAGTTCTTC.

The CDR3 spells CASSVEDSPYEQYF. The CDR3 DNA sequence: TGTGCCAGCAGCGTAGAAGACAGCCCTTACGAGCAGTACTTC. The chain couples TRBV9 to TRBJ2-7; D might be TRBD1 (5 bases). This CDR3 has 14 residues. CDR1 SGDLS and CDR2 YYNGEE come from the germline V gene. With 0 bases removed from V and 4 bases from J, the gap between germline ends came to 11 bases.